This T cell receptor beta chain originates from a study of response to subunit inactivated influenza vaccine. With respect to this clonotype: Its antigen is unknown.

Findings and limits, study-wide: Seasonal influenza vaccination, on each occasion, was suggested by the authors to recruit few new T cells.

TCRdb independently ran MiXCR on the RT-PCR reads; one entry per CDR3 protein. The data hold about 780,000 distinct CDR3 sequences, with around a sixth observed a single time. Germline lookup yields CDR1 SGHTS and CDR2 YDEGEE. Trimming pared 4 bases from V and 0 bases from J, leaving 17 bases between. This CDR3 has 16 amino acids. The chain couples TRBV5-8 to TRBJ2-7; D unclear. This sample comprised PBMCs from blood, obtained 4 to 6 days after vaccination. The sequence came from a man aged 50-59 years who received an inactivated influenza vaccine. The CDR3 region has the DNA TGTGCCAGCAGCCTCCGGGTAGCCTCAAGCTCCTACGAGCAGTACTTC. Its translation is CASSLRVASSSYEQYF.